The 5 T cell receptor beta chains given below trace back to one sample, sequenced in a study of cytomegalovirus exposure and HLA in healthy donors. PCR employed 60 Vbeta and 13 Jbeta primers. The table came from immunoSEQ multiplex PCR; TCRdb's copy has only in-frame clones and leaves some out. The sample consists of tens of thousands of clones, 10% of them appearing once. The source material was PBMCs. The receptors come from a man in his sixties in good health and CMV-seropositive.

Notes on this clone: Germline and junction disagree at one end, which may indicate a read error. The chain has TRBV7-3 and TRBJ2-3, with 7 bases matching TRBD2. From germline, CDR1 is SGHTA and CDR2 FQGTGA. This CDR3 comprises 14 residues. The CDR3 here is CASRLTAGPHTQYF. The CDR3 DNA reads TGTGCCAGCAGATTAACAGCGGGACCTCATACGCAGTATTTT.

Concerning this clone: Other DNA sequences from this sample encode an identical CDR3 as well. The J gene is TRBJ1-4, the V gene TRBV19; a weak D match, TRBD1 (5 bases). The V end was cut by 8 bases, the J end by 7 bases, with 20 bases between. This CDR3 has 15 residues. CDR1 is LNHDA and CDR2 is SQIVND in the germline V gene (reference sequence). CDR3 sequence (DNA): TGTGCCAGTCGAAAAACAGGAAGAGATGCTGAAAAACTGTTTTTT. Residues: CASRKTGRDAEKLFF.

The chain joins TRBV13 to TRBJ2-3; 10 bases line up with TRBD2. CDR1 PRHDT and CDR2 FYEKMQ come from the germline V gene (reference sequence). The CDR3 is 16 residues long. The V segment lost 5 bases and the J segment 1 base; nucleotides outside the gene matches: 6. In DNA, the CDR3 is TGTGCCAGCAGCCCCGGGACTAGCGAGCGCACAGATACGCAGTATTTT. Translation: CASSPGTSERTDTQYF.

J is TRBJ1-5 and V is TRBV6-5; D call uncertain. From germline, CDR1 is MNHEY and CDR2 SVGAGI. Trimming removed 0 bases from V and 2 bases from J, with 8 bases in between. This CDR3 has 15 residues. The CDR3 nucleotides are TGTGCCAGCAGTTACTCGAATGCGGGCAATCAGCCCCAGCATTTT. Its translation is CASSYSNAGNQPQHF.

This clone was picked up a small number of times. CDR3 protein: CVAKGNTEAFF. The DNA of the CDR3 is TGTGTAGCCAAAGGGAACACTGAAGCTTTCTTT. The chain joins TRBV28 to TRBJ1-1, with D unresolved. The CDR3 spans 11 residues. CDR1 MDHEN and CDR2 SYDVKM come from the germline V gene. The whole variable domain, filled in from reference TRBV28 and TRBJ1-1, reads DVKVTQSSRYLVKRTGEKVFLECVQDMDHENMFWYRQDPGLGLRLIYFSYDVKMKEKGDIPEGYSVSREKKERFSLILESASTNQTSMYLCVAKGNTEAFFGQGTRLTVV.